The following is a T cell receptor (beta chain) sequence with its context. Its cognate antigen is unknown. Germline V lookup: CDR1 SGHAT, CDR2 FQNNGV. The CDR3 sequence is 15 residues long. With V trimmed by 2 bases and J by 2 bases, 4 bases remained unmatched. The data stem from a study of shared clonotypes between healthy human individuals. Study findings and constraints: Sequencing depth was expected to affect clonotype sharing among donors.

The method was immunoSEQ multiplex PCR; TCRdb's version includes in-frame clones alone and lacks a portion of them. Of about 1.5 million clones listed, over 95% were seen once; the top ten hold approximately 1.1%. The clonotype originates from a man aged 30 to 39 in good health. The chain is built from TRBV11-2 and TRBJ2-3, with 7 bases aligning to TRBD2. The sequencing input was naive CD4+ T cells sorted from blood. Subset in this sample: CD45RA+ positively selected. The CDR3 DNA reads as TGTGCCAGCAGCTTACTAGCGGAGACCACAGATACGCAGTATTTT. Protein product: CASSLLAETTDTQYF.